This TCR beta chain was obtained from a study of PD-L1 blockade in urothelial cancer. Study overall: Dosed intravenously at 1,200 mg every 3 weeks, atezolizumab was initiated by patients around 2014. Males with bladder-origin urothelial cancer constituted about nine tenths of the roughly 29 patients. Blood analyses occurred 3 weeks (second dose) and 6 weeks post treatment start.

Libraries were prepared by immunoSEQ multiplex PCR; TCRdb keeps only in-frame clonotypes and omits some of them. Of roughly 43,000 clones listed, 80% are singletons. This clone turned up a few times. Documented time point: pretreatment peripheral blood. The patients' disease, urothelial carcinoma, was locally advanced or metastatic. CDR1 SGHRS and CDR2 YFSETQ come from the germline V gene. Trimming took off 0 bases at V and 2 bases at J, with 12 bases between the two ends. The CDR3 consists of 17 residues. This TCR came from a man in his fifties or sixties with urothelial cancer. The sample here was PBMCs, taken around atezolizumab (anti-PD-L1) treatment. The chain has TRBV5-1 and TRBJ2-6; D ambiguous. The CDR3 region has the DNA TGCGCCAGCAGCTTGGGGTTGGCGGTGCCTGGGGCCAACGTCCTGACTTTC. It codes for CASSLGLAVPGANVLTF.